This T cell receptor (beta chain) derives from a study of blood T cell repertoires in COVID-19. In the study overall: The samples span acute and convalescent COVID-19 from the United States, Italy and Spain. Sources were T cells, B-cell-depleted T cells, or PBMCs; the material itself was cDNA or gDNA.

Per the original methods: Reference gene primer amplification gave nucleated cell count estimates. Method: immunoSEQ multiplex PCR; TCRdb's copy keeps in-frame clones and lacks some. The V and J calls and clone size are taken from that table; D and trimming were inferred from the DNA. The sample has about 190,000 clones; around 90% are singletons. As concerns this clone: At one boundary the junction diverges from the germline segment, which might be a read error.

Sequencing input: peripheral blood. This receptor was identified in a man in his sixties with active or convalescent COVID-19.

CDR3 loop: CASGYRGDGEQFF. The CDR3 DNA reads as TGTGCCAGCGGTTACCGCGGGGACGGTGAGCAGTTCTTC. This chain links TRBV6-2 or TRBV6-3 with TRBJ2-1; possible D gene TRBD2, 6 bases. Per the germline V gene, CDR1 is MNHEY and CDR2 is SVGEGT. CDR3 length: 13 residues.